This T cell receptor beta chain originates from a study of CD8+CD57+ T cells in acquired aplastic anemia listed by TCRdb under 2018. Study-wide context: A mean of roughly 3.2 ug of DNA, ranging from 0.2 to 27.4 ug, was extracted from sorted CD4+ and CD8+ cells. CD8+CD57+ expansion was defined as a frequency above the mean frequency observed in healthy subjects. Study-wide conclusions, independent of this receptor: About 28 CD8+ CDR3 sequences were found in both patients and controls but appeared to be highly expressed in patients and within the immunodominant clones of the patients. No significant difference in CD8+ Simpson's diversity was found between patients and healthy controls (P=0.060).

The patients picked for sequencing were ones in whom flow cytometry had shown an expansion of CD8+CD57+ cells. Every patient had severe acquired aplastic anemia, diagnosed using the International Study of Aplastic Anemia and Agranulocytosis and Camitta criteria. Patients had received no therapy at the time of blood sampling. In the study, sorted CD4+ and CD8+ blood T cells from patients with severe aplastic anemia and from healthy subjects underwent deep sequencing of TCR repertoires. In the USA, patient enrollment took place under clinicaltrials.gov protocols 00001620, 01623167, 00001397, 00071045, 00081523 and 00961064. Ficoll-Paque density gradient centrifugation was used to isolate peripheral blood mononuclear cells. Before DNA was extracted, CD4+ and CD8+ T cells were sorted using either FACS or magnetic beads. Reading from cysteine to phenylalanine, the CDR3 counts 14 amino acids. Just the 42-base CDR3 DNA is kept, in frame starting at base 1. CDR1 and CDR2 (SEHNR, FQNEAQ) derive from the germline V gene (reference sequence). Relative to germline, V is 5 bases shorter and J is 2 bases shorter, with 13 bases between their ends.

Genomic DNA served as template for TCR beta VDJ combination and CDR3 sequence profiling. An Illumina HiSeq 2000 was the platform used for TCR repertoire sequencing. The paper's data handling went like this. Repertoires were assessed using TRBV/TRBJ rearrangement plots, CDR3 size and DJ length profiles, and Simpson's diversity index. The most abundant DNA sequence in the deep sequencing data was taken as the immunodominant clone. CDR3 amino acid sequences were checked for sharing between subjects and were compared against published repertoires and the VDJdb database. TCRdb reanalyzed the raw reads on its own, using fastp at Q25 for trimming and MiXCR for clone calling, and kept in-frame beta chains. A single entry per CDR3 protein holds the most common genes and DNA from its merged rows. The V and J calls reflect TCRdb's pipeline rather than the authors' work. The sample table holds 260,000 or so distinct CDR3 sequences, of which around 46% were seen once. 7% to 10% of the sample is held by the ten biggest clonotypes.

A word on this clonotype: No cognate antigen has been identified for it. One base away there is no much larger clone; base qualities are not given.

This TCR came from a human donor with aplastic anemia. The sequence links TRBV7-9 to TRBJ2-7; matching of 6 bases hints at TRBD2 as the D gene. Sequenced input: sorted CD4+, CD8+, or CD8+CD57+ T cells (not recorded which) from PBMCs. For the CDR3, the sequence is CASSRTRTTYEQYF. The DNA reads TGTGCCAGCAGCCGAACCCGGACTACCTACGAGCAGTACTTC. Here the CDR3 is joined to the reference TRBV7-9 and TRBJ2-7 genes, and the full variable domain is: DTGVSQNPRHKITKRGQNVTFRCDPISEHNRLYWYRQTLGQGPEFLTYFQNEAQLEKSRLLSDRFSAERPKGSFSTLEIQRTEQGDSAMYLCASSRTRTTYEQYFGPGTRLTVT.